This T cell receptor (beta chain) appears in the sequencing data of a study of T cells in women clearing cervical HPV infection. Findings of the study overall: Combining TCR richness with V gene abundances gave about 0.87 AUC. T-cell numbers per sample were unknown and may explain richness differences. CIN3+ cases had significantly higher TCR richness than controls; evenness did not differ.

Regarding this clone: The antigen remains undetermined.

Genomic DNA, averaging about 1,100 ng per sample, yielded TCR beta CDR3 via immunoSEQ. Sequencing was performed with immunoSEQ multiplex PCR; in TCRdb, only in-frame clones are kept and a portion is missing. Its clone listing holds about 32,000 clones. Sequenced input: blood buffy coat. The receptor was isolated from a woman between 18 and 75 years old with a cervical HPV16 infection that either progressed to CIN3+ or cleared (not recorded which).

Incomplete CDR3 DNA: TGCAGTGCTGGACCTCGACAGGGATATGGC. Encoded protein: CSAGPRQGYG. The whole CDR3 reads CSAGPRQGYGYTF. The chain combines TRBV20-1 with TRBJ1-2, with 7 bases identical to TRBD1. The read stops 3 residues short of the end of the CDR3; the missing end is completed from the germline J gene. The V and J ends lost 5 bases and 5 bases, in that order; junction bases with no gene match: 8. The germline gives CDR1 DFQATT, CDR2 SNEGSKA (reference sequence). The length of the CDR3 is 13 residues.